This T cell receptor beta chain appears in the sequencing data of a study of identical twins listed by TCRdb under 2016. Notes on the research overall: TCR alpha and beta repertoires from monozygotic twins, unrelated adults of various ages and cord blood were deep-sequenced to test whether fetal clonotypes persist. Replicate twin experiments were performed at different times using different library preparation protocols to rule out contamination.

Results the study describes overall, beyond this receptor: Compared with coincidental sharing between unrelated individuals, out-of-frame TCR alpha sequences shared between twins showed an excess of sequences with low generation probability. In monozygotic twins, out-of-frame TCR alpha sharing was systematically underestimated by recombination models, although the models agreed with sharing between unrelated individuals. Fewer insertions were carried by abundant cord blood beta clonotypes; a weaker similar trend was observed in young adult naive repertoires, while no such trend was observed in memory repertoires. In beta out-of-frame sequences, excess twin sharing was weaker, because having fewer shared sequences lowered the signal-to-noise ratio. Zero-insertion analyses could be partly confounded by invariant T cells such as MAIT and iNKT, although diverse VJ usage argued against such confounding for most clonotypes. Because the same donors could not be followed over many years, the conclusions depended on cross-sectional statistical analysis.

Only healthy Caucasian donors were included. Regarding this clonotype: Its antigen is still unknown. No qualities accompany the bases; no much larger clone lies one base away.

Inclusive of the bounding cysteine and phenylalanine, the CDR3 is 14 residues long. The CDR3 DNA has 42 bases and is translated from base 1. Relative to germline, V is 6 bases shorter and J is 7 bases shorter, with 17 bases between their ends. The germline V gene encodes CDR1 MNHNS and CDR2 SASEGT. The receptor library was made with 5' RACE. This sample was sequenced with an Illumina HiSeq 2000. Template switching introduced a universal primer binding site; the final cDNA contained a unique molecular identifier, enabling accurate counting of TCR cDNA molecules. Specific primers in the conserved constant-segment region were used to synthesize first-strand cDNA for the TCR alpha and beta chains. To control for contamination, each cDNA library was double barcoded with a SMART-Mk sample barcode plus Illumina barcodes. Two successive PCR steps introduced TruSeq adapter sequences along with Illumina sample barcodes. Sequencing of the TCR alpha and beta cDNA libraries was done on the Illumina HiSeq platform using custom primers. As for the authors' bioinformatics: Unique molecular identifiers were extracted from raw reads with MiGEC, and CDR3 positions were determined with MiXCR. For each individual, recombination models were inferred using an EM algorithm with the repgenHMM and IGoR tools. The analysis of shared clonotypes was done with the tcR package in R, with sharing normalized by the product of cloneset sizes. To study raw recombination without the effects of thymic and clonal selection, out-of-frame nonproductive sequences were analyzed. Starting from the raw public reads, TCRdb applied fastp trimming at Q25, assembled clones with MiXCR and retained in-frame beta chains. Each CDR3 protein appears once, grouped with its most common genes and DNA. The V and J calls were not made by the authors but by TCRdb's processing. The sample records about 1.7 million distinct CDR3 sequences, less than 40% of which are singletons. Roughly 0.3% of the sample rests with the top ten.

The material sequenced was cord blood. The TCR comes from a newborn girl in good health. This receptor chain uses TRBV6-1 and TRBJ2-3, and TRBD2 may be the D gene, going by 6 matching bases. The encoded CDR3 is CASRTGTGDYTQYF. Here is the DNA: TGTGCCAGCAGGACTGGGACGGGAGATTATACGCAGTATTTT.